This T cell receptor (beta chain) derives from a study of PD-1 blockade in classical Hodgkin lymphoma. Study background: Intravenous nivolumab at 3 mg/kg was given to patients every 2 weeks.

Study findings and constraints: Newly diagnosed patients were said to have less baseline TCR diversity than healthy donors did. CD4+ but not CD8+ TCR diversity rose significantly by C4D1. Those achieving complete response showed baseline diversity like newly diagnosed patients.

The CDR3 spans 16 residues. Trimming cost V 2 bases and J 6 bases; bases outside gene matches: 10. Germline loops: CDR1 SGDLS, CDR2 YYNGEE. This clone was seen only a few times. Antigen unknown. Specified time point: cycle 4 day 1 (C4D1), after less than 7 weeks of nivolumab. No patient escaped relapse after autologous stem cell transplantation, and brentuximab vedotin exposure varied. Sequencing used immunoSEQ multiplex PCR; TCRdb keeps in-frame clones, though not all of them. The repertoire holds approximately 30,000 clones, with about 72% as singletons. Here the sequenced sample was peripheral blood mononuclear cells (PBMCs), taken before the fourth cycle of nivolumab. V usage is TRBV9 and J usage is TRBJ2-1, with 8 bases identical to TRBD1. This TCR was recovered from a human donor with classical Hodgkin lymphoma. CDR3 coding DNA: TGTGCCAGCAGCGTTACGGACAGGGAATTTCGCAATGAGCAGTTCTTC. This gives the protein CASSVTDREFRNEQFF.